These T cell receptor beta chains were read from a single sample in a study of blood T cell repertoires in COVID-19. Produced via immunoSEQ multiplex PCR; TCRdb's table is partial and in-frame only. This table has about 200,000 clones, more than 65% appearing once. The sequenced material came from PBMCs or T cells enriched from blood (not recorded which). The receptor source for this set is a man aged 35-49 years who had recovered from COVID-19. Both conserved end residues are part of each CDR3. The D gene is left open where the match is weak. Rows give clone size only sometimes, using once, few, many, or a class for an expanded clone.

TRBV30,NA,TRBJ2-7,TRBD1,CAWSGDRGYEQYF,TGTGCCTGGAGTGGGGACAGGGGGTACGAGCAGTACTTC
TRBV5-5,NA,TRBJ1-1,NA,CASRTVMNTEAFF,TGTGCCAGCAGGACAGTAATGAACACTGAAGCTTTCTTT
TRBV11-2,NA,TRBJ2-3,NA,CASSESSTSTDTQYF,TGTGCCAGCAGCGAGTCATCAACTAGCACAGATACGCAGTATTTT
TRBV2,few,TRBJ2-7,TRBD1,CASKDRAIAYEQYF,TGTGCCAGCAAGGACAGGGCGATCGCCTACGAGCAGTACTTC
TRBV12-3/TRBV12-4,NA,TRBJ1-5,NA,CASSDSVSGPQHF,TGTGCCAGCAGCGACTCGGTATCGGGGCCCCAGCATTTT
TRBV7-7,NA,TRBJ2-7,TRBD1,CASSLGAGGSYEQYF,TGTGCTAGCAGCTTAGGTGCAGGGGGCTCCTACGAGCAGTACTTC
TRBV24-1,NA,TRBJ1-2,NA,CATSDQDTRPAGGYTF,TGTGCCACCAGTGACCAGGATACACGCCCAGCCGGTGGCTACACCTTC
TRBV30,NA,TRBJ1-6,TRBD1,CAWSVTGTGANSPLHF,TGTGCCTGGAGTGTAACAGGGACAGGGGCCAATTCACCCCTCCACTTT
TRBV7-2,NA,TRBJ1-1,NA,CASSLVGPGPPNTEAFF,TGTGCCAGCAGCTTAGTGGGGCCAGGACCGCCGAACACTGAAGCTTTCTTT
TRBV28,NA,TRBJ1-2,TRBD1,CASSSYGTGGGYTF,TGTGCCAGCAGTTCCTACGGGACAGGGGGTGGCTACACCTTC
TRBV27,NA,TRBJ1-5,NA,CASSPPTVYSNQPQHF,TGTGCCAGCAGTCCACCGACAGTTTATAGCAATCAGCCCCAGCATTTT
TRBV10-3,NA,TRBJ2-2,TRBD2,CAISGGLAANTGELFF,TGTGCCATCAGCGGAGGACTAGCGGCGAACACCGGGGAGCTGTTTTTT
TRBV12-2,few,TRBJ1-6,NA,CASRLAWINSRTGDRSSYNSPLHF,TGTGCAAGTCGCTTAGCGTGGATCAATAGTAGGACAGGGGATCGCAGCTCCTATAATTCACCCCTCCACTTT
TRBV27,NA,TRBJ1-5,NA,CASSLSPNQGNQPQHF,TGTGCCAGCAGTTTATCCCCAAATCAGGGCAATCAGCCCCAGCATTTT
TRBV29-1,few,TRBJ1-1,NA,CSVEAKEGSEAFF,TGCAGCGTTGAAGCGAAGGAGGGGAGTGAAGCTTTCTTT
TRBV7-3,NA,TRBJ2-7,TRBD1,CASSPTEQGSEQYF,TGTGCCAGCAGCCCTACCGAACAGGGGAGCGAGCAGTACTTC
TRBV18,NA,TRBJ1-3,NA,CASSPPRAGNTIYF,TGTGCCAGCTCACCCCCCAGGGCTGGAAACACCATATATTTT
TRBV10-1,NA,TRBJ2-3,NA,CASSDWRGDTQYF,TGCGCCAGCAGTGACTGGAGAGGAGATACGCAGTATTTT
TRBV9,NA,TRBJ2-1,NA,CASSVGGRGGEDEQFF,TGTGCCAGCAGCGTAGGGGGGCGAGGGGGAGAAGATGAGCAGTTCTTC
TRBV6-5,NA,TRBJ1-6,NA,CASSYGQPGDNSPLHF,TGTGCCAGCAGTTACGGACAGCCCGGGGACAATTCACCCCTCCACTTT
TRBV28,NA,TRBJ2-2,NA,CASRQDTNTGELFF,TGTGCCAGCAGGCAAGACACGAACACCGGGGAGCTGTTTTTT
TRBV5-1,NA,TRBJ2-5,TRBD2,CASSVYGGARQETQYF,TGCGCCAGCAGCGTCTACGGGGGGGCCCGCCAAGAGACCCAGTACTTC
TRBV19,few,TRBJ1-2,TRBD1,CASSPGTAGYTF,TGTGCCAGTAGTCCCGGGACAGCCGGCTACACCTTC
TRBV4-2,once,TRBJ1-1,TRBD1,CASSPWTGRNTEAFF,TGTGCCAGCAGCCCCTGGACAGGGAGGAACACTGAAGCTTTCTTT
TRBV7-9,NA,TRBJ2-1,TRBD1,CASSSTGAPFDEQFF,TGTGCCAGCAGCTCGACAGGGGCCCCCTTCGATGAGCAGTTCTTC
TRBV4-3,NA,TRBJ2-2,NA,CASSPRLMDTGELFF,TGCGCCAGCAGCCCACGACTGATGGACACCGGGGAGCTGTTTTTT
TRBV5-4,NA,TRBJ1-2,NA,CASSLGSSNGYTF,TGTGCCAGCAGCTTGGGCTCGTCTAATGGCTACACCTTC
TRBV30,few,TRBJ1-5,NA,CAWSKRSRNQPQHF,TGTGCCTGGAGTAAGCGAAGTCGCAATCAGCCCCAGCATTTT
TRBV18,NA,TRBJ1-4,NA,CASSRGRNEKLFF,TGTGCCAGCTCACGCGGGCGTAATGAAAAACTGTTTTTT
TRBV19,NA,TRBJ1-1,TRBD1,CASSTGTGGRNTEAFF,TGTGCCAGTAGTACAGGGACAGGGGGCCGGAACACTGAAGCTTTCTTT
TRBV4-1,NA,TRBJ1-2,NA,CASSQGGGDGYTF,TGCGCCAGCAGCCAAGGGGGGGGCGATGGCTACACCTTC
TRBV28,NA,TRBJ2-7,TRBD1,CASMGQGVNEQYF,TGTGCCAGCATGGGGCAGGGGGTGAACGAGCAGTACTTC
TRBV5-4,few,TRBJ1-1,TRBD1,CASRIDRANTEAFF,TGTGCCAGCAGGATAGACAGGGCTAACACTGAAGCTTTCTTT
TRBV30,NA,TRBJ1-1,TRBD1,CAGTQGARTEAFF,TGTGCCGGGACCCAGGGGGCGCGAACTGAAGCTTTCTTT
TRBV10-3,NA,TRBJ1-2,NA,CAIHSTRDSYGYTF,TGTGCCATCCACTCGACCCGAGACAGTTATGGCTACACCTTC
TRBV18,NA,TRBJ1-1,NA,CASSTRGTVGGTEAFF,TGTGCCAGCTCGACTCGGGGTACGGTAGGAGGCACTGAAGCTTTCTTT
TRBV14,NA,TRBJ1-6,TRBD1,CASSLGQLNSPLHF,TGTGCCAGCAGCCTGGGACAGCTAAATTCACCCCTCCACTTT
TRBV18,NA,TRBJ1-4,NA,CASSVDRGGKLFF,TGTGCCAGCTCAGTGGACAGAGGGGGAAAACTGTTTTTT
TRBV9,few,TRBJ1-1,TRBD1,CASSGRQGWDTEAFF,TGTGCCAGCAGCGGACGACAGGGGTGGGACACTGAAGCTTTCTTT
TRBV11-2,NA,TRBJ1-2,TRBD1,CASSRQGFYGYTF,TGTGCCAGCAGTCGACAGGGGTTCTATGGCTACACCTTC
TRBV5-1,NA,TRBJ1-1,NA,CASSYRTAPNTEAFF,TGCGCCAGCAGCTACCGGACAGCCCCTAACACTGAAGCTTTCTTT
TRBV18,NA,TRBJ2-5,NA,CASSNPQLAGRWETQYF,TGTGCCAGCTCTAATCCTCAACTAGCAGGCCGGTGGGAGACCCAGTACTTC
TRBV19,NA,TRBJ1-2,NA,CASSLQGYGYTF,TGTGCCAGCTCCTTACAGGGTTATGGCTACACCTTC
TRBV7-8,few,TRBJ1-5,TRBD1,CASSLGQGARQPQHF,TGTGCCAGCAGCTTAGGACAGGGGGCTCGTCAGCCCCAGCATTTT
TRBV6-2/TRBV6-3,NA,TRBJ1-1,TRBD1,CASSYSAGGSSAEAFF,TGTGCCAGCAGTTACTCGGCAGGGGGATCGTCTGCTGAAGCTTTCTTT
TRBV5-4,NA,TRBJ2-7,TRBD2,CASSLASGGPREQYF,TGTGCCAGCAGCTTGGCTAGCGGGGGTCCTCGCGAGCAGTACTTC
TRBV19,once,TRBJ1-1,NA,CASSIAVGRGRNTEAFF,TGTGCCAGTAGTATAGCTGTCGGTAGGGGCAGGAACACTGAAGCTTTCTTT
TRBV5-3,NA,TRBJ1-6,TRBD1,CARSSSRGDRAINPNSPLHF,TGTGCCAGAAGCTCCTCCCGAGGAGACAGGGCGATAAACCCTAATTCACCCCTCCACTTT
TRBV3-1/TRBV3-2,NA,TRBJ1-3,NA,CASSRRAGNTIYF,TGTGCCAGCAGCCGCAGGGCTGGAAACACCATATATTTT
TRBV5-1,NA,TRBJ2-7,TRBD2,CASSAGLAGVSYEQYF,TGCGCCAGCAGCGCCGGCCTAGCGGGGGTTTCCTACGAGCAGTACTTC
TRBV28,NA,TRBJ1-3,TRBD1,CASSRQGASGNTIYF,TGTGCCAGCAGTCGTCAGGGGGCTTCTGGAAACACCATATATTTT
TRBV6-5,NA,TRBJ1-3,TRBD1,CATQDRGTGNTIYF,TGTGCCACCCAGGACAGGGGGACTGGAAACACCATATATTTT
TRBV5-1,NA,TRBJ1-1,TRBD1,CASSSSTGLFEAFF,TGCGCCAGCAGCTCGTCGACAGGGCTATTTGAAGCTTTCTTT
TRBV12-3/TRBV12-4,few,TRBJ1-1,NA,CASRGAGAFF,TGTGCCAGCCGGGGGGCAGGGGCTTTCTTT
TRBV6-2/TRBV6-3,NA,TRBJ1-5,NA,CASSYGESNQPQHF,TGTGCCAGCAGTTACGGGGAGAGCAATCAGCCCCAGCATTTT